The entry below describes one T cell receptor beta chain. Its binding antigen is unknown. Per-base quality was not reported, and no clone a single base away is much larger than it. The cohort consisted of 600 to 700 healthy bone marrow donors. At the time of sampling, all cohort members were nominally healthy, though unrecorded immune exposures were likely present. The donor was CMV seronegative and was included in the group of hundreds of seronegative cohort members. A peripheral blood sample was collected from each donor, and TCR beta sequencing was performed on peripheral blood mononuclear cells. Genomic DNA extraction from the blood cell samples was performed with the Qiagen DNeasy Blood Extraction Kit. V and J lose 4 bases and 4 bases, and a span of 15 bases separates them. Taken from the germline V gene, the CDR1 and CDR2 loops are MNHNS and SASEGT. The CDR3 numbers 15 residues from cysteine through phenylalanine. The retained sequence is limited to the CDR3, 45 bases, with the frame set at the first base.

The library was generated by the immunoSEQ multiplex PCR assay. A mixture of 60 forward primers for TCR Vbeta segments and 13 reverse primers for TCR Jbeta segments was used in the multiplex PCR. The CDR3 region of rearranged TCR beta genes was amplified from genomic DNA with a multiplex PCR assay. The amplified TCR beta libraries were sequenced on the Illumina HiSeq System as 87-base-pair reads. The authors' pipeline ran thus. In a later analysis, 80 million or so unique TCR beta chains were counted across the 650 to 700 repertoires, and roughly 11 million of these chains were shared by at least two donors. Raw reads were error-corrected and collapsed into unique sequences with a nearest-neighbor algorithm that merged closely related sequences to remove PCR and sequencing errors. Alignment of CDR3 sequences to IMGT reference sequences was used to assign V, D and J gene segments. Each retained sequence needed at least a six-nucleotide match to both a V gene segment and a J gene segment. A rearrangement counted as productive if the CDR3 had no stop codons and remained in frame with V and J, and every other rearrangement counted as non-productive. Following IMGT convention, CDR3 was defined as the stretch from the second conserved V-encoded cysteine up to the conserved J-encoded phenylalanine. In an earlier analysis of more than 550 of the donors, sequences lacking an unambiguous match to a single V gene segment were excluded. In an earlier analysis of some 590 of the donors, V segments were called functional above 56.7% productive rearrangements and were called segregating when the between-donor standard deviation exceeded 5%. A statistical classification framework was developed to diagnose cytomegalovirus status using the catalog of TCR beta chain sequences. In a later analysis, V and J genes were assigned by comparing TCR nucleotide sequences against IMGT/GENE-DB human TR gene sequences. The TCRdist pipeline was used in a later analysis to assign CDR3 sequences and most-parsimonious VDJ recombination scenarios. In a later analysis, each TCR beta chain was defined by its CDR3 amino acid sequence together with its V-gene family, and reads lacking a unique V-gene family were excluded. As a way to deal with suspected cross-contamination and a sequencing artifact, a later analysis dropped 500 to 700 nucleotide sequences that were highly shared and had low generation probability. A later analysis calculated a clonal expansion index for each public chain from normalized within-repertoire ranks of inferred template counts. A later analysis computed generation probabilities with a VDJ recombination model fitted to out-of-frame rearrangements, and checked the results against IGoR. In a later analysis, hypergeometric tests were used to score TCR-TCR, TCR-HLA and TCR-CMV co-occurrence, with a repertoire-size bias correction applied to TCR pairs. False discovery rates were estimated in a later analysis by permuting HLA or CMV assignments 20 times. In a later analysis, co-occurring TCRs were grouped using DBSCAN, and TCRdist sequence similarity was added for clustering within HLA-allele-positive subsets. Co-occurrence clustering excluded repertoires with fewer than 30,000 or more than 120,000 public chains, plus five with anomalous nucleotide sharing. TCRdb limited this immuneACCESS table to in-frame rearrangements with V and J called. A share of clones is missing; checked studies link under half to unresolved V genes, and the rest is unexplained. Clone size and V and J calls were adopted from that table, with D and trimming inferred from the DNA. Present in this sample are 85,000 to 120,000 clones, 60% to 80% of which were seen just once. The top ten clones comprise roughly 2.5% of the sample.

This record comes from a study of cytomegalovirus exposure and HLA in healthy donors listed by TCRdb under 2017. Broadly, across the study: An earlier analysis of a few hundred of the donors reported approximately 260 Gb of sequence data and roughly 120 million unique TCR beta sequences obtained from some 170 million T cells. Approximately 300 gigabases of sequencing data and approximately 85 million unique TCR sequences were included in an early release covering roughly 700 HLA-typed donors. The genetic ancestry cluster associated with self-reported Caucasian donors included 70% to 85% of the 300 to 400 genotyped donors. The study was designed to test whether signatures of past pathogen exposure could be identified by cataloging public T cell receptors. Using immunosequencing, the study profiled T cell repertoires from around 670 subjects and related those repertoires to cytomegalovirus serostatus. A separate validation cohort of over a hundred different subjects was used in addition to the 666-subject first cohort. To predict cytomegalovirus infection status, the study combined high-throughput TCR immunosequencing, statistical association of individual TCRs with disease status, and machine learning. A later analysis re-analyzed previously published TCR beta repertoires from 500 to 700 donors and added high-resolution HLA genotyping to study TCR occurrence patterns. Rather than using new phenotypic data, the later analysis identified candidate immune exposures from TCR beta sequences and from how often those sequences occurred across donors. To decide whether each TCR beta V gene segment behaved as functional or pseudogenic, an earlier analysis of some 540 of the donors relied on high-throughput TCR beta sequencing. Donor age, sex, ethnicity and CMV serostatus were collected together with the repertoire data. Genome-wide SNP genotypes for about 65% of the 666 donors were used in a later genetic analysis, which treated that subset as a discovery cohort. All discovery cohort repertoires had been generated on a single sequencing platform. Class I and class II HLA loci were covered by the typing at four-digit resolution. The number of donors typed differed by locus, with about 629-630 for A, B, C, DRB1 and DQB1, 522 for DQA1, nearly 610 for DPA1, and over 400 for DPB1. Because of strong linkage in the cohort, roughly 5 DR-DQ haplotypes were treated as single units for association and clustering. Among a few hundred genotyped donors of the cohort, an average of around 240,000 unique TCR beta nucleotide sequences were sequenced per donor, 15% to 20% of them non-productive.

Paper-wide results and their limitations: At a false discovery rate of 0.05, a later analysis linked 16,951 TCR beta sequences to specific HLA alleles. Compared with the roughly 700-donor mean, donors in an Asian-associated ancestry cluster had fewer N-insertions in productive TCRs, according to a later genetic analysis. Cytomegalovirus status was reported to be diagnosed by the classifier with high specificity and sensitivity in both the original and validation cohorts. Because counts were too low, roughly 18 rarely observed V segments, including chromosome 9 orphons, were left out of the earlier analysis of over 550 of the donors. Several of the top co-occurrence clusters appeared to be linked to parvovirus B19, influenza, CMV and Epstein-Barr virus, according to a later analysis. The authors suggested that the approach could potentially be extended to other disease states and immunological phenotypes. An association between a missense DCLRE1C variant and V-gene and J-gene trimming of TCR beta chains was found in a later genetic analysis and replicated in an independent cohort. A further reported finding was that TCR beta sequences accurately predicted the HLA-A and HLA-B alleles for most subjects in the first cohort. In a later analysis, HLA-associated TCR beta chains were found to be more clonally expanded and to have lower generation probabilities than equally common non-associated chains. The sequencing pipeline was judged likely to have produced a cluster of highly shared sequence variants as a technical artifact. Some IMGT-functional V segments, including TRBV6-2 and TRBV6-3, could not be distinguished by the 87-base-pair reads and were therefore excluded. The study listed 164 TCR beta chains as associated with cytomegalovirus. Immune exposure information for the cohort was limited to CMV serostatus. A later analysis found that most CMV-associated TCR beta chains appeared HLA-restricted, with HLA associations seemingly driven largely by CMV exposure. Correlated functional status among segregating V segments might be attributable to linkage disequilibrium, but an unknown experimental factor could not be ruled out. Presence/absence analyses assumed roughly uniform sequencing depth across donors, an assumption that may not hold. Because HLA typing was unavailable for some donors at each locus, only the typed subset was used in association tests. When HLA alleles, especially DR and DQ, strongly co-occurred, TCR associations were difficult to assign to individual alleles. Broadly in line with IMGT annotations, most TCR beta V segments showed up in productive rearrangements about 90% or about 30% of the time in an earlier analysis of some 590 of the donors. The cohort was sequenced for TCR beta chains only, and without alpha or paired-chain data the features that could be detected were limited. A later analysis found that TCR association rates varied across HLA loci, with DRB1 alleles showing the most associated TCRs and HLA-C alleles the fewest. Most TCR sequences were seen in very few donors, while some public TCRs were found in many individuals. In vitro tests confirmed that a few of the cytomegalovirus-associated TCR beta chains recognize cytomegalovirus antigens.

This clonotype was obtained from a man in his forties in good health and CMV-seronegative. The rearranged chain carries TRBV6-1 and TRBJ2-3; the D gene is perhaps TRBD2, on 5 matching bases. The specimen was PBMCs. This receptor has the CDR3 CASSARTRGSDTQYF. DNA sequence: TGTGCCAGCAGTGCCCGAACTAGAGGCTCAGATACGCAGTATTTT.